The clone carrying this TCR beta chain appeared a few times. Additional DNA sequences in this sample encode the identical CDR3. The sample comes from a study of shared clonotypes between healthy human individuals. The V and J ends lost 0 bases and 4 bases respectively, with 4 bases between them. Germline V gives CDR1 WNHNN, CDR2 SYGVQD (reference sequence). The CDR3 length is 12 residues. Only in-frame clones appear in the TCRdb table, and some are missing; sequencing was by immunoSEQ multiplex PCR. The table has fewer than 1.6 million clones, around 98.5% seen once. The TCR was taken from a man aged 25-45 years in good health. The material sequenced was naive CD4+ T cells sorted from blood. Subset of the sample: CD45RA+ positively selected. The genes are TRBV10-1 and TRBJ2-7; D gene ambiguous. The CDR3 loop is CASSESGYEQYF. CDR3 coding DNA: TGCGCCAGCAGTGAGTCCGGTTACGAGCAGTACTTC.